Each of the 15 T cell receptor beta chains below was sequenced from the same sample in a study of OX40 agonist ivuxolimab in advanced cancers. Sequencing was performed with immunoSEQ multiplex PCR; in TCRdb, only in-frame clones are kept and a portion is missing. The table has roughly 120,000 clones, roughly nine tenths seen once. The specimen comprised CD4+ or CD8+ T cells sorted from blood, sampled in a trial of the OX40 agonist ivuxolimab. These receptors all come from an adult with an advanced solid tumor such as melanoma, head and neck, liver or kidney cancer.

This clone was seen only a few times. The chain couples TRBV11-2 to TRBJ2-7; 10 nucleotides align to TRBD2. CDR1 and CDR2 (germline): SGHAT, FQNNGV. The CDR3 covers 16 residues. Germline trimming cut 5 bases from V and 0 bases from J; bases unmatched to any gene: 7. CDR3 in DNA: TGTGCCAGCAGCCCAGGACTAGCGGAAAGCTCCTACGAGCAGTACTTC. Translated, it gives CASSPGLAESSYEQYF.

The genes are TRBV6-5 and TRBJ2-7; 8 bases line up with TRBD2. The CDR3 totals 14 residues. V shed 9 bases and J 0 bases; nucleotides not matched to a gene: 7. Per the germline V gene, CDR1 is MNHEY and CDR2 is SVGAGI. CDR3 loop: CASRGGRSSYEQYF. The CDR3 region has the DNA TGTGCCAGTCGGGGGGGCCGCAGCTCCTACGAGCAGTACTTC.

This chain connects TRBV28 to TRBJ2-7, with TRBD2 matching 13 bases. This CDR3 has 15 amino acids. The V gene's germline CDR1 is MDHEN and CDR2 SYDVKM. V was clipped by 5 bases and J by 6 bases; unmatched bases: 7. CDR3 nucleotide sequence: TGTGCCAGCAGTCCCGAGTGGACTAGCGGGAGCGAGCAGTACTTC. Its protein is CASSPEWTSGSEQYF.

This chain links TRBV19 with TRBJ1-1, with 10 bases that match TRBD1. Germline V gene data show CDR1 as LNHDA and CDR2 as SQIVND (reference sequence). This CDR3 spans 15 amino acids. J was trimmed by 4 bases and V by 6 bases; bases with no gene match: 8. The CDR3 DNA follows: TGTGCCAGTAGCGGGACAGGGGTTCTCAGCACTGAAGCTTTCTTT. It encodes CASSGTGVLSTEAFF.

This chain links TRBV7-9 with TRBJ2-7; 7 bases are shared with TRBD2. Germline V gives CDR1 SEHNR, CDR2 FQNEAQ (reference sequence). This CDR3 region has 15 residues. V lost 0 bases and J lost 6; bases outside the gene matches: 8. DNA for the CDR3: TGTGCCAGCAGCTTAGCGGGAGGGCTTACGGGCGAGCAGTACTTC. It codes for CASSLAGGLTGEQYF.

This clone was seen once. This sequence joins TRBV28 and TRBJ2-7, with TRBD1 identical over 7 bases. Germline V gene lookup returns CDR1 MDHEN and CDR2 SYDVKM. The CDR3 is 13 residues long. V gave up 2 bases and J gave up 10 bases; unmatched junction bases: 8. The CDR3 sequence: CASSLALRDSQYF. CDR3 nucleotide sequence: TGTGCCAGCAGTTTAGCGTTACGGGACAGCCAGTACTTC.

The V and J genes are TRBV7-2 and TRBJ2-3; D is perhaps TRBD2 (5 bases). The CDR3 length is 17 residues. Germline CDR1 is SGHTA and CDR2 is FQGNSA. V was shortened by 1 base and J by 0 bases, with 14 bases between the two germline ends. CDR3 loop: CASSLGAGGLSTDTQYF. In DNA form, the CDR3 reads TGTGCCAGCAGCTTAGGCGCGGGCGGGCTCAGCACAGATACGCAGTATTTT.

This clone was seen once. The chain uses TRBV19 and TRBJ2-3; D is tentatively TRBD1 or TRBD2 (5 bases each). Germline V lookup: CDR1 LNHDA, CDR2 SQIVND (reference sequence). Trimming removed 6 bases at V and 0 bases at J, with 7 bases between. The CDR3 covers 13 residues. CDR3 DNA sequence: TGTGCCAGTAGCAGGGAGAGCACAGATACGCAGTATTTT. This gives the protein CASSRESTDTQYF.

The chain combines TRBV7-9 with TRBJ2-3; D unclear. The CDR3 consists of 13 residues. The germline CDR1 and CDR2 sequences are SEHNR and FQNEAQ (reference sequence). V dropped 3 bases and J dropped 5 bases, with 9 bases sitting between them. CDR3 amino acids: CASSFERRDTQYF. DNA for the CDR3: TGTGCCAGCAGCTTCGAGAGGAGAGATACGCAGTATTTT.

This chain uses TRBV30 with TRBJ1-2; possible D gene TRBD1, 5 bases. Germline CDR1 and CDR2: GTSNPN and SVGIG (reference sequence). CDR3 length: 11 amino acids. V lost 3 bases and J lost 7, with 9 bases in between. CDR3 nucleotides: TGTGCCTGGAGCCGGGGGGTTGGCTACACCTTC. Its translation: CAWSRGVGYTF.

This clone came up a few times. V gene TRBV4-1 combines with J gene TRBJ1-5; D call uncertain. The CDR3 has 16 residues. Deletions cut 0 bases from V and 2 bases from J, with 11 bases between. Germline-derived CDR1 and CDR2 are MGHRA and YSYEKL. Here the CDR3 reads CASSQDGGLGNQPQHF. The CDR3 DNA sequence: TGCGCCAGCAGCCAAGATGGAGGATTAGGCAATCAGCCCCAGCATTTT.

The rearrangement uses TRBV19 and TRBJ2-1; 7 positions match TRBD1. V lost 5 bases and J lost 7; bases outside the gene matches: 14. Germline lookup yields CDR1 LNHDA and CDR2 SQIVND (reference sequence). The CDR3 is made up of 16 amino acids. The CDR3 nucleotides read TGTGCCAGTAGTCCACTCCCGGGACAGCAGCTTAATGAGCAGTTCTTC. Translated, it gives CASSPLPGQQLNEQFF.

The chain couples TRBV5-1 to TRBJ2-7, with TRBD1 matching over 7 bases. The CDR3 loop spans 14 amino acids. V was clipped by 4 bases and J by 5 bases; unmatched bases: 9. Germline V CDR1 and CDR2: SGHRS, YFSETQ. CDR3 sequence (DNA): TGCGCCAGCAGCCCATACAGGGGTCCCCACGAGCAGTACTTC. Translating it yields CASSPYRGPHEQYF.

This sequence joins TRBV9 and TRBJ2-2; D remains unclear. V was cut by 3 bases and J by 4 bases, with 10 bases left in between. The CDR3 sequence is 14 residues long. From germline, CDR1 is SGDLS and CDR2 YYNGEE. As DNA, the CDR3 is TGTGCCAGCAGCGAACAAGACGGCACCGGGGAGCTGTTTTTT. It is translated as CASSEQDGTGELFF.

The chain recombines TRBV19 with TRBJ2-3; 7 nucleotides line up with TRBD1. The CDR3 runs 16 residues. The ends lost 5 bases at V and 3 bases at J; junction bases unmatched: 11. CDR1 and CDR2 (germline): LNHDA, SQIVND (reference sequence). The CDR3 protein is CASSRRQGMGTDTQYF. The CDR3 DNA follows: TGTGCCAGTAGTCGTCGACAGGGAATGGGAACAGATACGCAGTATTTT.